Each of the 21 T cell receptor beta chains below was sequenced from the same sample in a study of T-cell memory formation after mild COVID-19. TCRdb reanalysed the 5' RACE reads using MiXCR and keeps one entry per CDR3 protein. The sample records about 250,000 distinct CDR3 sequences, less than 20% being singletons. Material: PBMCs or a T cell subset sorted from them (not recorded which). The origin of the receptors is an adult woman who had mild COVID-19 (a few samples of this study predate the infection). Cell type and time point are not known.

This clonotype was observed a few times. This chain links TRBV7-9 with TRBJ2-2, with D possibly called TRBD1 or TRBD2 (5 bases each). Trimming took 4 bases from V and 5 from J, leaving 17 bases between them. Germline CDR1 and CDR2: SEHNR and FQNEAQ (reference sequence). This CDR3 is built from 16 residues. The CDR3 here is CASSSQTREWTGELFF. In DNA form, the CDR3 reads TGTGCCAGCAGCTCCCAAACCAGGGAGTGGACCGGGGAGCTGTTTTTT. The full variable domain, in which reference TRBV7-9 and TRBJ2-2 provide the parts outside the CDR3, is DTGVSQNPRHKITKRGQNVTFRCDPISEHNRLYWYRQTLGQGPEFLTYFQNEAQLEKSRLLSDRFSAERPKGSFSTLEIQRTEQGDSAMYLCASSSQTREWTGELFFGEGSRLTVL.

The rearrangement links TRBV7-9 to TRBJ1-3; D is unclear. V gave up 6 bases and J gave up 0 bases, with 12 bases separating them. The CDR3 is made up of 15 amino acids. Germline-derived CDR1 and CDR2 are SEHNR and FQNEAQ (reference sequence). The CDR3 DNA reads as TGTGCCAGCAGATTGGGCCTTAGCTCTGGAAACACCATATATTTT. It specifies CASRLGLSSGNTIYF.

This clonotype was seen repeatedly, ten times or more. The chain joins TRBV21-1 to TRBJ1-2; the table's D call TRBD1 went unverified against the DNA. TRBV21-1 is annotated as a pseudogene. This CDR3 is 15 amino acids long. CDR3 in amino acids: CASNKDRDCVYGYTF. In DNA form, the CDR3 reads TGTGCCAGCAACAAGGACAGGGACTGTGTCTATGGCTACACCTTC.

The chain links TRBV25-1 to TRBJ1-2; the D is unclear. The CDR3 consists of 15 residues. V lost 1 base and J 4 bases, leaving 13 bases between the germline ends. Per the germline V gene, CDR1 is MGHDK and CDR2 is SYGVNS. This chain's CDR3 is CASSEFRTGGYGYTF. The CDR3 DNA sequence: TGTGCCAGCAGTGAATTTCGGACGGGAGGCTATGGCTACACCTTC.

At least ten counts were recorded for this clonotype. The chain joins TRBV7-9 to TRBJ2-5, with D uncertain. With 9 bases removed from V and 5 bases from J, the gap between germline ends came to 13 bases. The CDR3 runs to 12 residues. The germline V gene encodes CDR1 SEHNR and CDR2 FQNEAQ (reference sequence). Here the CDR3 DNA reads TGTGCCAGTACAGACTTTGGGGAGACCCAGTACTTC. It specifies CASTDFGETQYF.

The chain has TRBV6-5 and TRBJ1-3; D call uncertain. V gave up 5 bases and J gave up 0 bases, with 14 bases separating them. The CDR3 is 16 amino acids. Germline V gene data show CDR1 as MNHEY and CDR2 as SVGAGI. The CDR3 sequence: CASSRGPLRSGNTIYF. The DNA for the CDR3 is TGTGCCAGCAGTCGAGGTCCTTTGCGCTCTGGAAACACCATATATTTT.

This clonotype was seen more than once but under ten times. The chain is built from TRBV3-1 and TRBJ2-5; D is perhaps TRBD1 (6 bases). V gave up 0 bases and J gave up 5 bases, with 13 bases separating them. This CDR3 spans 15 amino acids. Germline V CDR1 and CDR2: LGHDT, YNNKEL (reference sequence). In DNA form, the CDR3 reads TGTGCCAGCAGCCAAGATTCCCAGGGGCGGGAGACCCAGTACTTC. This encodes CASSQDSQGRETQYF.

The rearrangement links TRBV18 to TRBJ1-4; D is unresolved. The V and J ends lost 4 bases and 0 bases respectively, with 6 bases between them. Germline-derived CDR1 and CDR2 are KGHSH and LQKENI. The CDR3 totals 14 residues. The CDR3: CASSRSATNEKLFF. The CDR3, as DNA: TGTGCCAGCTCACGCTCGGCAACTAATGAAAAACTGTTTTTT.

This clonotype was detected once. The genes are TRBV7-8 and TRBJ1-1; D not resolved. V gave up 5 bases and J gave up 1 base, with 14 bases separating them. The germline gives CDR1 SGHVS, CDR2 FQNEAQ. The CDR3 runs 15 residues. The chain's CDR3 is CASSARSNKNTEAFF. In DNA form, the CDR3 reads TGTGCCAGCAGCGCACGGTCGAATAAGAACACTGAAGCTTTCTTT.

This clonotype was observed a handful of times. This chain connects TRBV20-1 to TRBJ2-1; the match to TRBD2 covers 8 bases. The germline gives CDR1 DFQATT, CDR2 SNEGSKA (reference sequence). J lost 6 bases, V lost 6 bases, and 10 bases had no gene match. The CDR3 totals 14 residues. The CDR3 sequence is CSANYGGAGNEQFF. The CDR3 DNA follows: TGCAGTGCAAACTACGGGGGGGCCGGCAATGAGCAGTTCTTC.

The CDR3 DNA is TGCGCCAGCAGCCAAGAAGAGGACACTGAAGCTTTCTTT. This gives the protein CASSQEEDTEAFF. The V call is TRBV4-1, the J call TRBJ1-1; D is uncertain. V was trimmed by 0 bases and J by 3 bases, leaving 5 bases between them. The germline V gene has CDR1 MGHRA and CDR2 YSYEKL. This CDR3 has 13 residues.

The chain couples TRBV4-1 to TRBJ2-3, with D unclear. Germline values: CDR1 MGHRA, CDR2 YSYEKL. The CDR3 length is 15 residues. Trimming stripped 8 bases from V and 7 bases from J, with 22 bases between. The CDR3 nucleotides read TGCGCCAGCTCAACGACCGAACGCCCCGAGTATACGCAGTATTTT. This translates into CASSTTERPEYTQYF.

This clonotype is a singleton in its sample. The chain carries TRBV15 and TRBJ2-5; unclear D gene. CDR3 length equals 12 residues. Looked up from germline, CDR1 is LNHNV and CDR2 is YYDKDF (reference sequence). V shed 0 bases and J shed 6 bases, with 5 bases lying between them. The CDR3 reads CATSRDLKTQYF. CDR3 nucleotides: TGTGCCACCAGCAGAGATCTGAAGACCCAGTACTTC.

The rearrangement uses TRBV24-1 and TRBJ2-1, with 14 bases lining up with TRBD2. Germline V gene lookup returns CDR1 KGHDR and CDR2 SFDVKD. J lost 6 bases, V lost 4 bases, and 10 bases had no gene match. CDR3 length: 18 amino acids. The CDR3 sequence is CATSEPPGLAGVGNEQFF. CDR3 DNA: TGTGCCACCAGTGAGCCACCGGGACTAGCGGGAGTAGGCAATGAGCAGTTCTTC.

This clonotype has at least ten counts. The CDR3 is CASSYRRGRLLPYEQYF. As DNA, the CDR3 is TGTGCCAGCAGTTACAGACGGGGGCGACTACTCCCCTACGAGCAGTACTTC. The chain has TRBV6-2 or TRBV6-3 and TRBJ2-7; either TRBD1 or TRBD2 may supply D (6 bases each). There are 17 residues in the CDR3. Germline V lookup: CDR1 MNHEY, CDR2 SVGEGT. V was trimmed by 2 bases and J by 2 bases, leaving 19 bases between them.

This sequence joins TRBV6-2 or TRBV6-3 and TRBJ2-1; TRBD2 matches 7 bases. V lost 6 bases to trimming and J lost 1 base; unmatched junction nucleotides: 9. Germline lookup yields CDR1 MNHEY and CDR2 SVGEGT. CDR3 length: 16 amino acids. DNA of the CDR3: TGTGCCAGCAGCGCCCCCCTAGCGGCTTCCTACAATGAGCAGTTCTTC. Its translation is CASSAPLAASYNEQFF.

This clonotype was counted only a few times. The chain combines TRBV6-5 with TRBJ2-1, with 7 bases that match TRBD1. The germline CDR1 and CDR2 sequences are MNHEY and SVGAGI. V lost 5 bases and J lost 2; bases outside the gene matches: 6. This CDR3 region has 15 residues. CDR3 loop: CASSVTGQTYNEQFF. In DNA form, the CDR3 reads TGTGCCAGCAGTGTCACGGGACAGACCTACAATGAGCAGTTCTTC.

The chain links TRBV7-3 to TRBJ1-1, with 9 bases lining up with TRBD1. V dropped 3 bases and J dropped 8; count of bases not matched to a gene: 7. The CDR3 is 14 residues long. CDR1 and CDR2 from the germline V gene are SGHTA and FQGTGA. The CDR3 sequence is CASSFRDRASEAFF. The CDR3 bases are TGTGCCAGCAGCTTCCGGGACAGGGCGTCGGAAGCTTTCTTT.

J is TRBJ1-4 and V is TRBV7-2; possibly TRBD1 for D (6 bases). CDR3 length: 17 amino acids. The germline CDR1 and CDR2 sequences are SGHTA and FQGNSA. V lost 3 bases and J 6 bases, leaving 20 bases between the germline ends. The CDR3, as DNA: TGTGCCAGCAGCTTTCCTGGACGGGGTGGGGGCGATGAAAAACTGTTTTTT. It specifies CASSFPGRGGGDEKLFF.

In this sample, this clonotype turned up a few times. The junction departs from the called germline gene at one end, perhaps through a read error. The V gene is TRBV6-5, the J gene TRBJ2-7; TRBD1 agrees at 9 bases. CDR1 MNHEY and CDR2 SVGAGI come from the germline V gene. This CDR3 is 13 amino acids long. DNA for the CDR3: TGTGCCAGCAGTTACTCCGCCGGGACAGGGAACCTCTTC. It specifies CASSYSAGTGNLF.

The genes are TRBV12-3 or TRBV12-4 and TRBJ2-7, with D unresolved. The ends were cut back, 6 bases at V and 1 base at J, with 13 bases in the middle. The CDR3 has 14 residues. CDR3 DNA sequence: TGTGCCAGCAGAGTGGGCCCCAGGTCCTACGAGCAGTACTTC. It translates to CASRVGPRSYEQYF.